The 12 T cell receptor beta chains in this list originate from one sample, sequenced in a study of CD8 T cells in Susac syndrome. An amount of RNA that ranged from roughly 0.5 to 1 ug was reverse transcribed with random hexamers. Via MiXCR, TCRdb re-called the immunoSEQ multiplex PCR reads, giving one row per CDR3 protein. This sample yields some 160,000 distinct CDR3 sequences, of which about 95% are seen a single time; 0.15% to 0.2% belongs to the top ten. Specimen: CD8+ T cells from PBMCs. Every receptor here comes from a human donor with multiple sclerosis.

The CDR3 nucleotides are TGCAGTGCTAGAGATCAGATTGGTCCCTACAATGAGCAGTTCTTC. Translated: CSARDQIGPYNEQFF. The chain combines TRBV20-1 with TRBJ2-1; D not resolved. The CDR3 has 15 residues. Germline lookup yields CDR1 DFQATT and CDR2 SNEGSKA (reference sequence). Trimming took 0 bases from V and 2 from J, leaving 11 bases between them.

The DNA of the CDR3 is TGTGCCATCAGTGAGGACAGGCGACAAGAGACCCAGTACTTC. Amino acids: CAISEDRRQETQYF. The chain is built from TRBV10-3 and TRBJ2-5, with a weak D call TRBD1 (6 bases). Germline lookup yields CDR1 ENHRY and CDR2 SYGVKD. V was trimmed by 2 bases and J by 2 bases, leaving 9 bases between them. This CDR3 region has 14 residues.

The V and J genes are TRBV9 and TRBJ1-2; a possible D gene is TRBD1 (6 bases). With 3 bases removed from V and 8 bases from J, the gap between germline ends came to 11 bases. Per the germline V gene, CDR1 is SGDLS and CDR2 is YYNGEE. CDR3 length equals 12 residues. The CDR3 DNA follows: TGTGCCAGCAGCGCAGGGGTTCGAGGCTACACCTTC. Translated, it gives CASSAGVRGYTF.

The chain carries TRBV29-1 and TRBJ2-7; D may correspond to TRBD1 or TRBD2 (5 bases each). The CDR3 consists of 12 residues. Germline CDR1 reads SQVTM; CDR2 reads ANQGSEA. V lost 7 bases to trimming and J lost 0 bases, with 10 bases between them. The CDR3 here is CSGVGTSYEQYF. As DNA, the CDR3 is TGCAGCGGTGTGGGGACCTCCTACGAGCAGTACTTC.

The CDR3 DNA sequence: TGTGCCAGCAGCTCGGAGCCCTACGAGCAGTACTTC. It yields the protein CASSSEPYEQYF. The chain joins TRBV11-2 to TRBJ2-7; D unclear. The CDR3 extends over 12 amino acids. CDR1 SGHAT and CDR2 FQNNGV come from the germline V gene. The V end was cut by 4 bases, the J end by 2 bases, with 6 bases between.

V and J are TRBV20-1 and TRBJ2-1; D might be TRBD2 (6 bases). Germline CDR1 is DFQATT and CDR2 is SNEGSKA (reference sequence). The germline V and J ends were trimmed by 5 bases and 1 base, with 12 bases remaining between them. CDR3 length: 14 amino acids. CDR3 region: CSASARGSYNEQFF. CDR3 coding DNA: TGCAGTGCTTCGGCCCGGGGGTCCTACAATGAGCAGTTCTTC.

This rearrangement joins TRBV27 to TRBJ2-7, with TRBD2 matching 9 bases. J was trimmed by 3 bases and V by 6 bases; bases with no gene match: 9. CDR1 and CDR2 (germline): MNHEY, SMNVEV (reference sequence). This CDR3 contains 15 residues. This chain's CDR3 is CASREWTSANYEQYF. For the CDR3, the DNA is TGTGCCAGCAGGGAGTGGACTAGCGCTAACTACGAGCAGTACTTC.

CDR3 in amino acids: CSVVELYGYTF. In DNA form, the CDR3 reads TGCAGCGTTGTGGAACTGTATGGCTACACCTTC. This chain uses TRBV29-1 with TRBJ1-2; D is unresolved. Germline-derived CDR1 and CDR2 are SQVTM and ANQGSEA. Deletions cut 4 bases from V and 5 bases from J, with 8 bases between. CDR3 length equals 11 residues.

The V and J genes are TRBV9 and TRBJ2-1; TRBD2 matches at 8 bases. Germline CDR1 and CDR2: SGDLS and YYNGEE. The CDR3 runs 11 residues. V dropped 3 bases and J dropped 14; count of bases not matched to a gene: 4. Written as DNA, the CDR3 is TGTGCCAGCAGCGCAGCGGGGGCCAAGTTCTTC. It specifies CASSAAGAKFF.

The chain has TRBV29-1 and TRBJ2-7; 11 positions match TRBD2. Trimming at V came to 4 bases and at J to 2 bases, leaving 7 bases not matched to a gene. The germline V gene encodes CDR1 SQVTM and CDR2 ANQGSEA. The CDR3 is 15 residues long. CDR3: CSVGTAGLAAYEQYF. The DNA for the CDR3 is TGCAGCGTTGGGACGGCGGGACTAGCGGCCTACGAGCAGTACTTC.

A remark on this clonotype: The junction departs from germline at one end; a sequencing error may be responsible. The chain is built from TRBV5-1 and TRBJ2-2, with D maybe TRBD2 (5 bases). Germline assignment: CDR1 SGHRS and CDR2 YFSETQ. CDR3 length equals 15 residues. Here the CDR3 reads CASSSGRDYTGKLFF. The DNA for the CDR3 is TGCGCCAGCAGCTCAGGACGAGACTACACCGGGAAGCTGTTTTTT.

The chain joins TRBV6-4 to TRBJ2-1, with D possibly being TRBD1 (6 bases). The V end was cut by 4 bases, the J end by 6 bases, with 13 bases between. Germline CDR1 is MRHNA and CDR2 is SNTAGT. The CDR3 sequence is 14 residues long. The chain's CDR3 is CASSVAGEINEQFF. Here the CDR3 DNA reads TGTGCCAGCAGTGTAGCAGGGGAAATCAATGAGCAGTTCTTC.